The next 31 T cell receptor beta chains were all read from a single sample in a study of cytomegalovirus exposure and HLA in healthy donors. Measured with immunoSEQ multiplex PCR; TCRdb has only the in-frame clones, and not every one. Of roughly 120,000 clones in the sample, roughly 94% were seen once. The sequenced sample consisted of PBMCs. The receptors originated from a woman under 30 in good health and CMV-seronegative.

The rearrangement joins TRBV29-1 to TRBJ2-7, with D uncertain. V was pared by 1 base and J by 4 bases, with 11 bases between. The CDR3 runs to 13 residues. Germline V CDR1 and CDR2: SQVTM, ANQGSEA. The CDR3 protein is CSVEGDNTYEQYF. In nucleotides, the CDR3 is TGCAGCGTTGAAGGAGACAACACGTACGAGCAGTACTTC.

The CDR3 DNA is TGTGCCAGCAGCCCTCCCGGCGACAGGGGAAACACTGAAGCTTTCTTT. Protein product: CASSPPGDRGNTEAFF. This chain joins TRBV7-2 and TRBJ1-1; 8 bases agree with TRBD1. The CDR3 covers 16 residues. Germline V gene lookup returns CDR1 SGHTA and CDR2 FQGNSA. J gave up 2 bases and V 5 bases, and 10 bases lay outside the gene matches.

Here the CDR3 reads CASSQQGTEAFF. The CDR3 DNA reads TGCGCCAGCAGCCAACAGGGCACTGAAGCTTTCTTT. The rearrangement uses TRBV4-1 and TRBJ1-1, with D perhaps TRBD1 (5 bases). Germline V gives CDR1 MGHRA, CDR2 YSYEKL. Deletions cut 2 bases from V and 4 bases from J, with 5 bases between. There are 12 residues in the CDR3.

The chain couples TRBV9 to TRBJ2-1; TRBD1 is a possible D gene (5 bases). The germline V and J ends were trimmed by 0 bases and 5 bases, with 12 bases remaining between them. Germline CDR1 SGDLS, CDR2 YYNGEE. CDR3 length: 15 amino acids. The DNA for the CDR3 is TGTGCCAGCAGCGTAGGTCAGGGTGGGAACAATGAGCAGTTCTTC. Protein product: CASSVGQGGNNEQFF.

V gene TRBV6-1 combines with J gene TRBJ1-4; 10 bases agree with TRBD1. V lost 6 bases and J lost 5; bases outside the gene matches: 6. The CDR3 consists of 15 residues. In germline, CDR1 is MNHNS, CDR2 SASEGT. The CDR3 loop reads CASRARGQGNEKLFF. In DNA, the CDR3 is TGTGCCAGCAGGGCACGGGGACAGGGGAATGAAAAACTGTTTTTT.

The chain uses TRBV15 and TRBJ1-1, with D hard to call. CDR3 length equals 15 residues. Germline assignment: CDR1 LNHNV and CDR2 YYDKDF (reference sequence). V gave up 0 bases and J gave up 2 bases, with 10 bases separating them. The CDR3 nucleotides are TGTGCCACCAGCAGAGATTGGGCACCAAACACTGAAGCTTTCTTT. This gives the protein CATSRDWAPNTEAFF.

This chain links TRBV30 with TRBJ2-2; 9 bases line up with TRBD1. V lost 3 bases, J lost 6 bases, and 2 bases stayed unmatched. This CDR3 spans 13 amino acids. Germline CDR1 is GTSNPN and CDR2 is SVGIG (reference sequence). The CDR3 nucleotides are TGTGCCTGGAGACAGGGGGCGCCCGGGGAGCTGTTTTTT. It specifies CAWRQGAPGELFF.

This clone has only one observation. The J gene is TRBJ2-2, the V gene TRBV4-2, with TRBD2 identical over 12 bases. CDR3 length equals 18 residues. CDR1 is LGHNA and CDR2 is YNFKEQ in the germline V gene. Germline trimming cut 0 bases from V and 4 bases from J; bases unmatched to any gene: 6. CDR3 residues: CASSQDLAGGPGTGELFF. As DNA, the CDR3 is TGTGCCAGCAGCCAAGATCTAGCGGGAGGGCCAGGCACCGGGGAGCTGTTTTTT.

The rearrangement links TRBV15 to TRBJ2-1; 9 bases are shared with TRBD1. Unmatched junction bases numbered 8, after V lost 3 bases and J lost 8 bases. The CDR3 sequence is 15 residues long. From germline, CDR1 is LNHNV and CDR2 YYDKDF (reference sequence). The CDR3 DNA sequence: TGTGCCACCAGCAGGGGGACAGGGCGGAACGATGAGCAGTTCTTC. It is translated as CATSRGTGRNDEQFF.

The chain couples TRBV18 to TRBJ1-4; TRBD1 aligns across 9 bases. The germline gives CDR1 KGHSH, CDR2 LQKENI. Germline trimming cut 4 bases from V and 8 bases from J; bases unmatched to any gene: 5. The CDR3 has 14 amino acids. CDR3 DNA sequence: TGTGCCAGCTCACTGGGACAGGGAGGGGAAAAACTGTTTTTT. Translating it yields CASSLGQGGEKLFF.

The chain is built from TRBV6-6 and TRBJ2-7; tentatively, D is TRBD1 (5 bases). Trimming left V 4 bases short and J 3 bases short, with 7 bases between. Germline V gives CDR1 MNHNY, CDR2 SVGAGI (reference sequence). The CDR3 is 12 amino acids. The CDR3 region is CASSSRVYEQYF. DNA for the CDR3: TGTGCCAGCAGTTCCAGGGTCTACGAGCAGTACTTC.

V gene TRBV28 combines with J gene TRBJ1-1; D is perhaps TRBD1 (5 bases). Trimming left V 5 bases short and J 7 bases short, with 20 bases between. The germline gives CDR1 MDHEN, CDR2 SYDVKM. The CDR3 sequence is 15 residues long. The CDR3 here is CASSNEGTSYIEAFF. The CDR3 nucleotides read TGTGCCAGCAGTAACGAGGGGACTAGTTATATTGAAGCTTTCTTT.

The CDR3 loop is CASSTNRASGSAFF. The DNA for the CDR3 is TGTGCCAGTAGTACCAACAGGGCGTCGGGCTCAGCTTTCTTT. The gene calls are TRBV19 and TRBJ1-1, with a possible D match to TRBD1 (6 bases). The CDR3 contains 14 residues. CDR1 is LNHDA, CDR2 SQIVND, per germline (reference sequence). V gave up 4 bases and J gave up 10 bases, with 19 bases separating them. Based on the CDR3 plus reference TRBV19 and TRBJ1-1, the full variable domain is DGGITQSPKYLFRKEGQNVTLSCEQNLNHDAMYWYRQDPGQGLRLIYYSQIVNDFQKGDIAEGYSVSREKKESFPLTVTSAQKNPTAFYLCASSTNRASGSAFFGQGTRLTVV.

A remark on this clone: This sample includes further DNA sequences coding for the same CDR3. V usage is TRBV15 and J usage is TRBJ2-1; 9 bases are shared with TRBD1. V dropped 0 bases and J dropped 6; count of bases not matched to a gene: 0. The CDR3 length is 14 residues. CDR1 is LNHNV, CDR2 YYDKDF, per germline (reference sequence). The CDR3 bases are TGTGCCACCAGCAGAGAGGGACAGGGCAATGAGCAGTTCTTC. Translating gives CATSREGQGNEQFF.

The table lists this clone with a count of one. The rearrangement uses TRBV6-6 and TRBJ1-6, with D perhaps matching TRBD1 (5 bases). Germline CDR1 reads MNHNY; CDR2 reads SVGAGI (reference sequence). The CDR3 is made up of 12 amino acids. The ends were cut back, 10 bases at V and 7 bases at J, with 11 bases in the middle. Here the CDR3 reads CATRGDNSPLHF. The CDR3 nucleotides read TGTGCCACTCGGGGGGACAATTCACCCCTCCACTTT.

This sequence joins TRBV6-1 and TRBJ1-2, with a weak D call TRBD1 (5 bases). CDR3 length: 14 amino acids. Per germline, CDR1 MNHNS and CDR2 SASEGT. The V and J ends lost 4 bases and 0 bases respectively, with 9 bases between them. The CDR3 reads CASSVGGANYGYTF. The CDR3 DNA sequence: TGTGCCAGCAGTGTTGGAGGGGCTAACTATGGCTACACCTTC.

This sequence joins TRBV19 and TRBJ1-4; 7 bases fit TRBD1. This CDR3 contains 15 residues. Germline V gene lookup returns CDR1 LNHDA and CDR2 SQIVND (reference sequence). Unmatched junction bases numbered 10, after V lost 6 bases and J lost 6 bases. Here the CDR3 DNA reads TGTGCCAGTAGCCTTCAGCGAGGGGGCGATGAAAAACTGTTTTTT. Translating gives CASSLQRGGDEKLFF.

The chain has TRBV19 and TRBJ1-5; D is unclear. Per germline, CDR1 LNHDA and CDR2 SQIVND (reference sequence). CDR3 length: 14 amino acids. The V end was cut by 5 bases, the J end by 4 bases, with 12 bases between. CDR3 protein: CASSPRTGNQPQHF. In nucleotides, the CDR3 is TGTGCCAGTAGTCCTCGGACGGGGAATCAGCCCCAGCATTTT.

This chain joins TRBV6-6 and TRBJ2-1; D call uncertain. The CDR3 contains 14 residues. The V and J ends lost 8 bases and 0 bases respectively, with 11 bases between them. CDR1 is MNHNY and CDR2 is SVGAGI in the germline V gene (reference sequence). The CDR3 region is CASRDPGSYNEQFF. DNA of the CDR3: TGTGCCAGCCGTGACCCAGGCTCCTACAATGAGCAGTTCTTC.

The V gene is TRBV4-1, the J gene TRBJ2-7; D uncertain. From germline, CDR1 is MGHRA and CDR2 YSYEKL. The CDR3 spans 13 residues. The V and J ends lost 0 bases and 3 bases respectively, with 6 bases between them. This CDR3 is CASSQDSLYEQYF. The CDR3 DNA is TGCGCCAGCAGCCAAGATTCCCTCTACGAGCAGTACTTC.

This clone has only one observation. The chain couples TRBV6-6 to TRBJ1-6; D possibly corresponds to TRBD1 (5 bases). CDR3 length equals 15 residues. CDR1 is MNHNY, CDR2 SVGAGI, per germline (reference sequence). V lost 5 bases and J 9 bases, leaving 17 bases between the germline ends. As DNA, the CDR3 is TGTGCCAGCAGTCTGGGGACTGGGGGGGGTTCACCCCTCCACTTT. Protein product: CASSLGTGGGSPLHF.

This chain joins TRBV5-4 and TRBJ2-3; 10 nucleotides align to TRBD2. The trim removed 0 bases at V and 3 bases at J, leaving 4 bases unmatched. The V gene's germline CDR1 is SGHNT and CDR2 YYREEE (reference sequence). The CDR3 totals 16 residues. The CDR3 DNA reads as TGTGCCAGCAGCTTGGACCCGGGACTAGCGACAGATACGCAGTATTTT. Protein sequence: CASSLDPGLATDTQYF.

The chain combines TRBV6-1 with TRBJ2-7; D is perhaps TRBD1 (6 bases). Deletions cut 4 bases from V and 1 base from J, with 14 bases between. The CDR3 runs to 15 residues. CDR1 and CDR2 from the germline V gene are MNHNS and SASEGT. CDR3 coding DNA: TGTGCCAGCAGTGGGGGACACCGTTTGTCCTACGAGCAGTACTTC. Translated: CASSGGHRLSYEQYF.

The chain has TRBV2 and TRBJ2-5; 10 bases fit TRBD2. Trimming took 9 bases from V and 3 from J; bases not matched to a gene: 4. The CDR3 loop spans 13 amino acids. Looked up from germline, CDR1 is SNHLY and CDR2 is FYNNEI. CDR3 loop: CASAGTSEETQYF. CDR3 DNA sequence: TGTGCCAGTGCCGGGACTAGCGAAGAGACCCAGTACTTC.

DNA for the CDR3: TGTGCCAGCACCCCTGGAACAGGGGGTTACTATGGCTACACCTTC. As protein: CASTPGTGGYYGYTF. The chain joins TRBV7-2 to TRBJ1-2; 8 nucleotides align to TRBD1. Germline assignment: CDR1 SGHTA and CDR2 FQGNSA. The CDR3 has 15 residues. Trimming removed 7 bases from V and 3 bases from J; junction bases left unmatched: 10.

The rearrangement joins TRBV5-1 to TRBJ1-2, with 8 bases lining up with TRBD1. The CDR3 loop spans 17 amino acids. Germline lookup yields CDR1 SGHRS and CDR2 YFSETQ. J lost 6 bases, V lost 4 bases, and 17 bases had no gene match. As DNA, the CDR3 is TGCGCCAGCAGCATCGGTAATGTACGACAGGGGAATGATGGCTACACCTTC. Protein product: CASSIGNVRQGNDGYTF.

This clone came up once. The chain joins TRBV5-5 to TRBJ1-6, with TRBD1 matching 7 bases. The V gene end was trimmed by 4 bases and the J gene end by 11 bases; junction bases not matched to a gene: 12. This CDR3 spans 15 amino acids. In germline, CDR1 is SGHKS, CDR2 YYEKEE (reference sequence). The CDR3 spells CASSPADLTGAPLHF. The CDR3 bases are TGTGCCAGCAGCCCTGCAGACCTCACAGGGGCACCCCTCCACTTT. Together with reference TRBV5-5 and TRBJ1-6, the CDR3 gives the full variable domain: DAGVTQSPTHLIKTRGQQVTLRCSPISGHKSVSWYQQVLGQGPQFIFQYYEKEERGRGNFPDRFSARQFPNYSSELNVNALLLGDSALYLCASSPADLTGAPLHFGNGTRLTVT.

This sequence joins TRBV12-5 and TRBJ1-1; D gene ambiguous. Germline CDR1 and CDR2: LGHNT and FRNRAP. This CDR3 region has 13 residues. Trimming left V 4 bases short and J 3 bases short, with 9 bases between. CDR3 protein: CASGSQSHTEAFF. The CDR3 nucleotides are TGTGCTAGTGGTTCCCAGTCACACACTGAAGCTTTCTTT.

The CDR3 nucleotides are TGTGCCAGCAGCCCCCTTCCGGGACAGAGGCACATGAACACTGAAGCTTTCTTT. Translated, it gives CASSPLPGQRHMNTEAFF. The V and J genes are TRBV28 and TRBJ1-1; 7 bases match TRBD1. The CDR3 covers 18 residues. J gave up 0 bases and V 6 bases, and 16 bases lay outside the gene matches. Germline V gene sequence: CDR1 MDHEN, CDR2 SYDVKM.

The chain is built from TRBV19 and TRBJ2-7, with unresolved D. V was shortened by 7 bases and J by 6 bases, with 16 bases between the two germline ends. Germline loops: CDR1 LNHDA, CDR2 SQIVND (reference sequence). CDR3 length: 13 residues. CDR3 sequence: CASTPAPGGEQYF. The CDR3 bases are TGTGCCAGTACCCCCGCCCCGGGTGGCGAGCAGTACTTC. Variable domain in full (rest from reference TRBV19 and TRBJ2-7): DGGITQSPKYLFRKEGQNVTLSCEQNLNHDAMYWYRQDPGQGLRLIYYSQIVNDFQKGDIAEGYSVSREKKESFPLTVTSAQKNPTAFYLCASTPAPGGEQYFGPGTRLTVT.

A single count supports this clone. V gene TRBV13 combines with J gene TRBJ2-5, with TRBD1 identical over 7 bases. Germline loops: CDR1 PRHDT, CDR2 FYEKMQ (reference sequence). With V trimmed by 2 bases and J by 5 bases, 2 bases remained unmatched. CDR3 length: 13 residues. The CDR3 reads CASSLQGEETQYF. The CDR3 region has the DNA TGTGCCAGCAGCTTACAGGGGGAGGAGACCCAGTACTTC.